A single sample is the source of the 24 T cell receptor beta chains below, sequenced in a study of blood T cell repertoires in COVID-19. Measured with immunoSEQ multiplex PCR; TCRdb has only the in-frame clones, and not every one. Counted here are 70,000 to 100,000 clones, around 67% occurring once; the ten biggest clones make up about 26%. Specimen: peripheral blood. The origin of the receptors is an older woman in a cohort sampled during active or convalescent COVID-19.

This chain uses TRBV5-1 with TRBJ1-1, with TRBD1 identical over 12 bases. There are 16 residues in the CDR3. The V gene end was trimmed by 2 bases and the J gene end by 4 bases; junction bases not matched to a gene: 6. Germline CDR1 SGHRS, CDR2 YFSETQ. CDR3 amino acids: CASSFSGTGGGTEAFF. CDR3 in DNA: TGCGCCAGCAGCTTTTCCGGGACAGGGGGCGGCACTGAAGCTTTCTTT.

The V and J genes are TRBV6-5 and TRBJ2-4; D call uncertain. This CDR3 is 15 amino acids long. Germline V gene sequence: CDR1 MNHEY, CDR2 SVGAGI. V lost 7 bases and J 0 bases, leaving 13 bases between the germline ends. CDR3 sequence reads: CASTRQSLAKNIQYF. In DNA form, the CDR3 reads TGTGCCAGCACCCGACAAAGTCTAGCCAAAAACATTCAGTACTTC.

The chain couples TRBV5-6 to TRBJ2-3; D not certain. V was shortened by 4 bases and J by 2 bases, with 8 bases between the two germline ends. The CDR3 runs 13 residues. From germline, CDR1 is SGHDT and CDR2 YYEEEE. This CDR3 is CASSLFSTDTQYF. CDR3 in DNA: TGTGCCAGCAGCCTCTTTTCCACAGATACGCAGTATTTT.

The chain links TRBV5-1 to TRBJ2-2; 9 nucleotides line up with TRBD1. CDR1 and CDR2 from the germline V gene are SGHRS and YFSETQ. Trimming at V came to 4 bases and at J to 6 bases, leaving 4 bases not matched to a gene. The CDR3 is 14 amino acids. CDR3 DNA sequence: TGCGCCAGCAGCGAACAGGGGGCGCCCGGGGAGCTGTTTTTT. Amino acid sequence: CASSEQGAPGELFF.

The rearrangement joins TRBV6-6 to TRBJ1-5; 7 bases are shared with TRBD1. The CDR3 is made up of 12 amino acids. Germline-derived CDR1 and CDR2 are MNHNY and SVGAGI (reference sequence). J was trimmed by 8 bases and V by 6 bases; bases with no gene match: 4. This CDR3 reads CASRQGYKPQHF. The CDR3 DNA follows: TGTGCCAGCAGACAGGGGTATAAGCCCCAGCATTTT.

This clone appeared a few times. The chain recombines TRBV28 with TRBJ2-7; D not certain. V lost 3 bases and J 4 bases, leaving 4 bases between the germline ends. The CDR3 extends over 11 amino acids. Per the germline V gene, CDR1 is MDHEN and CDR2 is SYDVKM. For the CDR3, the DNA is TGTGCCAGCAGTTTCCAATACGAGCAGTACTTC. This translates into CASSFQYEQYF.

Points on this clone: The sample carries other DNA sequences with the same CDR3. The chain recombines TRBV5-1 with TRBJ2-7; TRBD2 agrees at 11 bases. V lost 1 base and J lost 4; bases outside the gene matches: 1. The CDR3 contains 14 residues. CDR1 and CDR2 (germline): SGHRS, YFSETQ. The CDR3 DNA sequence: TGCGCCAGCAGCTTGACTAGCGGGGGTTACGAGCAGTACTTC. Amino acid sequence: CASSLTSGGYEQYF.

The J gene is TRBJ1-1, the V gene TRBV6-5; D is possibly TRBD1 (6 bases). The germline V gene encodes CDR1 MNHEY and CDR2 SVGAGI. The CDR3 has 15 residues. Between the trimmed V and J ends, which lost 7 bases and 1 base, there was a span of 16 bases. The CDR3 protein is CASTSGGLGNTEAFF. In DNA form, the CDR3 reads TGTGCCAGCACCTCCGGGGGGCTCGGGAACACTGAAGCTTTCTTT.

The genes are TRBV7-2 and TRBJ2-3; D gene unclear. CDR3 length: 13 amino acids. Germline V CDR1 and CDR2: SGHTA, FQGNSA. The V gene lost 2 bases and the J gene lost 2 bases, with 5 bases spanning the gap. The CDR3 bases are TGTGCCAGCAGCTTATTCCACACAGATACGCAGTATTTT. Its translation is CASSLFHTDTQYF.

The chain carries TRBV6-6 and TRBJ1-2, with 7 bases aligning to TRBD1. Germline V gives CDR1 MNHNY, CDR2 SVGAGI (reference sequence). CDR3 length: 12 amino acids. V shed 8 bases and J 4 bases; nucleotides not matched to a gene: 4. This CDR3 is CASEGTVYGYTF. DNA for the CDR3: TGTGCCAGCGAAGGGACAGTCTATGGCTACACCTTC.

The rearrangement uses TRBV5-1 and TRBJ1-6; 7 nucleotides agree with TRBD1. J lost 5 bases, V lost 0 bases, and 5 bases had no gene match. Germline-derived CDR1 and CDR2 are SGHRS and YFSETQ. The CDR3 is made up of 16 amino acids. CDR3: CASSLGSGQHNSPLHF. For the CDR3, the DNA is TGCGCCAGCAGCTTGGGGTCGGGACAGCATAATTCACCCCTCCACTTT.

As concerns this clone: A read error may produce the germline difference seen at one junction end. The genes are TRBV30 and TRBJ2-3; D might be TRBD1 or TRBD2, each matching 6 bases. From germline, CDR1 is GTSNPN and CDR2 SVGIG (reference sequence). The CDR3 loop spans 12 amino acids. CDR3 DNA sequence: TGTGCCCGGAGGGGGAGTTCAGATACGCAGTATTTT. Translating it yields CARRGSSDTQYF.

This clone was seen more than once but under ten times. Here the CDR3 reads CASSYPKQGPYEQYF. CDR3 DNA sequence: TGTGCCAGCAGTTACCCGAAACAGGGACCGTACGAGCAGTACTTC. The chain combines TRBV6-9 with TRBJ2-7, with D possibly TRBD1 on 6 matching bases. The CDR3 runs to 15 residues. Trimming took 3 bases from V and 4 from J, leaving 16 bases between them. Germline CDR1 reads MNHGY; CDR2 reads SVAAGI.

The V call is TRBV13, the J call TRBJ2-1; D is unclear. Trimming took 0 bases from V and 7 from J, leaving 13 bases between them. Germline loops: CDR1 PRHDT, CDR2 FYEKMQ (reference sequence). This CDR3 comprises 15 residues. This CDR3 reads CASSLGRGRMNEQFF. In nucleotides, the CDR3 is TGTGCCAGCAGCTTAGGGCGCGGTCGGATGAATGAGCAGTTCTTC.

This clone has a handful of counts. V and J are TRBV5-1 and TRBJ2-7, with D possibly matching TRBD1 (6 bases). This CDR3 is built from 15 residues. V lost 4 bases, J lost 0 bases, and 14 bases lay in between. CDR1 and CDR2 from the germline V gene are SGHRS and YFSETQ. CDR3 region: CASSPGLGGSYEQYF. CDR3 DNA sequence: TGCGCCAGCAGCCCCGGCCTAGGGGGCTCCTACGAGCAGTACTTC.

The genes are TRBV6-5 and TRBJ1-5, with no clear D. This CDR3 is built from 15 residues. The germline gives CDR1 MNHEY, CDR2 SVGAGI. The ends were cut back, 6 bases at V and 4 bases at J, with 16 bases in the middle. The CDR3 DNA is TGTGCCAGCAGGTATAATTTGGCCGCTAATCAGCCCCAGCATTTT. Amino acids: CASRYNLAANQPQHF.

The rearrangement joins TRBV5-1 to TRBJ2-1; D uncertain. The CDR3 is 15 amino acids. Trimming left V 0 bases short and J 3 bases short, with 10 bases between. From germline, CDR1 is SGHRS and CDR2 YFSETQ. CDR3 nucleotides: TGCGCCAGCAGCTTGGTGGCCTCTAGCTACAATGAGCAGTTCTTC. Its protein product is CASSLVASSYNEQFF.

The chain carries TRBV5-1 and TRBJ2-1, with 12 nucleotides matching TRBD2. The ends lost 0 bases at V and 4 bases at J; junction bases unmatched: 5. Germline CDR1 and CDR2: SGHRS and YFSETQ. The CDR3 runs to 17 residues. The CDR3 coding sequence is TGCGCCAGCAGCTTGGTGCTAGCGGGGGGGGTATACAATGAGCAGTTCTTC. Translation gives CASSLVLAGGVYNEQFF.

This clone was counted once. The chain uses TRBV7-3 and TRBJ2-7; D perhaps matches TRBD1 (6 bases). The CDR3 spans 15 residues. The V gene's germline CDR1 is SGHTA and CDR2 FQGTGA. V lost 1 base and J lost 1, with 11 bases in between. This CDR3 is CASSLMSGVSYEQYF. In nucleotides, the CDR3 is TGTGCCAGCAGCTTAATGTCAGGGGTTTCCTACGAGCAGTACTTC.

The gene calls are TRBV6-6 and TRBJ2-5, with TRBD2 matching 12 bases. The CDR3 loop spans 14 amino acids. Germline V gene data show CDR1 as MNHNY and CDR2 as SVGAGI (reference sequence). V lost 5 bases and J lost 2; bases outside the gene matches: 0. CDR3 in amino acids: CASSLAGGQETQYF. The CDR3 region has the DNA TGTGCCAGCAGTCTAGCGGGGGGGCAAGAGACCCAGTACTTC.

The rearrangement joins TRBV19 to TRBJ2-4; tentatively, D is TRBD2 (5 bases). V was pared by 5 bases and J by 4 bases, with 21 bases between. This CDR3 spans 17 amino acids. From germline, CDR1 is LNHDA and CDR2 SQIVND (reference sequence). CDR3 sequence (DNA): TGTGCCAGTAGTGAGGGTTTGGGAGTAACGGGGAAAAACATTCAGTACTTC. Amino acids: CASSEGLGVTGKNIQYF.

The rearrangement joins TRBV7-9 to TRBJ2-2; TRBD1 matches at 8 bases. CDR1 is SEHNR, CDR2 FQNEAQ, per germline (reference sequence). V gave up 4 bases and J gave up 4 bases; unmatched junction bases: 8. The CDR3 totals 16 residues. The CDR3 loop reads CASSSQAGGSTGELFF. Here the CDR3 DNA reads TGTGCCAGCAGCTCCCAGGCAGGGGGCTCCACCGGGGAGCTGTTTTTT.

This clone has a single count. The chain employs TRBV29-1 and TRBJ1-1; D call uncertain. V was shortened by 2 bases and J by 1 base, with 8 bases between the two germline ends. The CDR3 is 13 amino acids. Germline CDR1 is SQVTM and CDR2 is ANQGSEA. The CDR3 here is CSVESPGNTEAFF. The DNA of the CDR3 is TGCAGCGTTGAAAGTCCAGGGAACACTGAAGCTTTCTTT. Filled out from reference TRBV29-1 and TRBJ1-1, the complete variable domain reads SAVISQKPSRDICQRGTSLTIQCQVDSQVTMMFWYRQQPGQSLTLIATANQGSEATYESGFVIDKFPISRPNLTFSTLTVSNMSPEDSSIYLCSVESPGNTEAFFGQGTRLTVV.

The CDR3 region has the DNA TGCGCCAGCAGGCCAGATGCTGGGGCCAACGTCCTGACTTTC. Its translation is CASRPDAGANVLTF. V usage is TRBV5-1 and J usage is TRBJ2-6; no reliable D call. V was pared by 5 bases and J by 2 bases, with 8 bases between. Germline V gives CDR1 SGHRS, CDR2 YFSETQ. The CDR3 runs 14 residues.